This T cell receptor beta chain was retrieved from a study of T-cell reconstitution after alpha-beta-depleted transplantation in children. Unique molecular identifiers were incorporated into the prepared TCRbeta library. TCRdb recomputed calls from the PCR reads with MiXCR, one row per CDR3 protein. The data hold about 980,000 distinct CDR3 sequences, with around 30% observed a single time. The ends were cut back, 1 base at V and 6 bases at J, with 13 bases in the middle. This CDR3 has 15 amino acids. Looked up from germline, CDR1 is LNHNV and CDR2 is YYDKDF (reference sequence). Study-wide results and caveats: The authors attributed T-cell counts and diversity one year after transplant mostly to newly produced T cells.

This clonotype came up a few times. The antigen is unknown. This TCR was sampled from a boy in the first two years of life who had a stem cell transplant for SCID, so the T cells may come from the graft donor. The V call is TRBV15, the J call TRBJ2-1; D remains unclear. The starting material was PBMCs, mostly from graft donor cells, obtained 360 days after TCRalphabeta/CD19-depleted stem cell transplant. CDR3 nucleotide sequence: TGTGCCACCAGCAGAGTTCTAGTTGGTCTCAATGAGCAGTTCTTC. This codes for CATSRVLVGLNEQFF.